Each of the 29 T cell receptor beta chains below was sequenced from the same sample in a study of PD-L1 blockade in urothelial cancer. The method was immunoSEQ multiplex PCR; TCRdb's version includes in-frame clones alone and lacks a portion of them. The table has over 65,000 clones, roughly 80% seen once. Material: PBMCs, obtained around atezolizumab (anti-PD-L1) treatment. The receptors were gathered from a man aged 65 to 79 with urothelial cancer.

The sample holds one count of this clone. CDR3 bases: TGTGCCAGCAGTGAACTGCCCGGGACAGGGGGTGGGGAGCTGTTTTTT. Protein sequence: CASSELPGTGGGELFF. V is TRBV6-1 and J is TRBJ2-2, with 11 bases lining up with TRBD1. The ends lost 2 bases at V and 8 bases at J; junction bases unmatched: 7. The CDR3 spans 16 residues. The V gene's germline CDR1 is MNHNS and CDR2 SASEGT.

CDR3 loop: CASSSTFVGKVYEQYF. The CDR3 DNA reads as TGTGCCAGCAGTTCCACCTTTGTCGGGAAAGTTTACGAGCAGTACTTC. The chain joins TRBV27 to TRBJ2-7, with TRBD2 as a possible D gene (5 bases). Germline CDR1 reads MNHEY; CDR2 reads SMNVEV (reference sequence). V dropped 4 bases and J dropped 4 bases, with 20 bases sitting between them. This CDR3 region has 16 residues.

The V and J genes are TRBV30 and TRBJ2-1; TRBD1 might be the D (6 bases). The CDR3 is 15 amino acids. The V end was cut by 4 bases, the J end by 3 bases, with 16 bases between. Germline lookup yields CDR1 GTSNPN and CDR2 SVGIG (reference sequence). Here the CDR3 reads CAWNPGQGGYNEQFF. CDR3 coding DNA: TGTGCCTGGAACCCGGGACAAGGAGGCTACAATGAGCAGTTCTTC.

V is TRBV9 and J is TRBJ2-1, with TRBD2 matching 8 bases. V was clipped by 3 bases and J by 8 bases; unmatched bases: 10. Per the germline V gene, CDR1 is SGDLS and CDR2 is YYNGEE. The CDR3 covers 15 residues. Here the CDR3 DNA reads TGTGCCAGCAGCGGCGGGACTAGGAGGCTGGATGAGCAGTTCTTC. Translated: CASSGGTRRLDEQFF.

This chain connects TRBV5-1 to TRBJ2-5, with a possible D match to TRBD2 (5 bases). The J call is uncertain, as TRBJ2-7 better fits the DNA end. This CDR3 has 16 amino acids. Germline loops: CDR1 SGHRS, CDR2 YFSETQ. The CDR3 DNA is TGCGCCAGCAGCTTGGTATGGGAGTCCACCTCCTACGAGCAGTACTTC. Protein: CASSLVWESTSYEQYF.

The chain links TRBV19 to TRBJ1-1, with 7 positions matching TRBD1. Germline V CDR1 and CDR2: LNHDA, SQIVND (reference sequence). The CDR3 contains 13 residues. The ends lost 9 bases at V and 4 bases at J; junction bases unmatched: 8. CDR3 region: CASTGVGGTEAFF. The CDR3 nucleotides read TGTGCCAGCACAGGGGTTGGTGGCACTGAAGCTTTCTTT.

The V and J genes are TRBV18 and TRBJ2-7, with D tentatively TRBD1 (6 bases). The V end lost 2 bases, the J end lost 0 bases, and 8 bases lay between the germline ends. The length of the CDR3 is 14 residues. CDR1 is KGHSH, CDR2 LQKENI, per germline. CDR3 nucleotides: TGTGCCAGCTCACCAGGACAGAGCTCCTACGAGCAGTACTTC. Protein product: CASSPGQSSYEQYF.

J is TRBJ2-1 and V is TRBV5-1, with D unclear. Looked up from germline, CDR1 is SGHRS and CDR2 is YFSETQ. Trimming stripped 1 base from V and 2 bases from J, with 10 bases between. This CDR3 is built from 15 residues. The DNA of the CDR3 is TGCGCCAGCAGCTTGACCAGATCTCCCTACAATGAGCAGTTCTTC. This translates into CASSLTRSPYNEQFF.

The rearrangement links TRBV28 to TRBJ2-1, with D unresolved. Trimming stripped 4 bases from V and 8 bases from J, with 12 bases between. Germline-derived CDR1 and CDR2 are MDHEN and SYDVKM. The CDR3 loop spans 13 amino acids. This CDR3 is CASSSLVWDEQFF. CDR3 bases: TGTGCCAGCAGTTCTCTAGTATGGGATGAGCAGTTCTTC.

This clone was observed a single time. This chain connects TRBV6-1 to TRBJ2-7; the D gene is possibly TRBD1 (6 bases). The CDR3 runs to 15 residues. Trimming took 6 bases from V and 2 from J, leaving 17 bases between them. CDR1 MNHNS and CDR2 SASEGT come from the germline V gene. CDR3 protein: CASRRETGIPYEQYF. The CDR3 DNA is TGTGCCAGCAGGAGAGAAACAGGGATCCCCTACGAGCAGTACTTC.

CDR3 DNA sequence: TGTGCCAGTACCTCGGGACAGGAGAGCTCTGGGGCCAACGTCCTGACTTTC. Translated: CASTSGQESSGANVLTF. The V and J genes are TRBV19 and TRBJ2-6, with 8 bases aligning to TRBD1. CDR1 LNHDA and CDR2 SQIVND come from the germline V gene (reference sequence). With 7 bases clipped from V and 0 bases from J, the junction kept 8 bases outside the gene matches. This CDR3 spans 17 amino acids. The full variable domain, in which reference TRBV19 and TRBJ2-6 provide the parts outside the CDR3, is DGGITQSPKYLFRKEGQNVTLSCEQNLNHDAMYWYRQDPGQGLRLIYYSQIVNDFQKGDIAEGYSVSREKKESFPLTVTSAQKNPTAFYLCASTSGQESSGANVLTFGAGSRLTVL.

This chain links TRBV5-5 with TRBJ2-3, with D perhaps matching TRBD1 (7 bases). This CDR3 is 17 amino acids long. V dropped 4 bases and J dropped 1 base, with 19 bases sitting between them. Looked up from germline, CDR1 is SGHKS and CDR2 is YYEKEE (reference sequence). The CDR3 DNA reads as TGTGCCAGCAGCCGAGCACCCAGGGGGGAGGGCACAGATACGCAGTATTTT. The encoded protein is CASSRAPRGEGTDTQYF. The full variable domain, its missing parts supplied by reference TRBV5-5 and TRBJ2-3, is DAGVTQSPTHLIKTRGQQVTLRCSPISGHKSVSWYQQVLGQGPQFIFQYYEKEERGRGNFPDRFSARQFPNYSSELNVNALLLGDSALYLCASSRAPRGEGTDTQYFGPGTRLTVL.

The chain combines TRBV7-2 with TRBJ2-7; TRBD2 is a possible D gene (6 bases). With 3 bases removed from V and 1 base from J, the gap between germline ends came to 7 bases. The CDR3 covers 13 residues. Germline CDR1 is SGHTA and CDR2 is FQGNSA. The CDR3 sequence is CASSFSGSYEQYF. CDR3 nucleotides: TGTGCCAGCAGCTTTAGCGGATCCTACGAGCAGTACTTC.

The chain combines TRBV28 with TRBJ2-3; D is ambiguous. Looked up from germline, CDR1 is MDHEN and CDR2 is SYDVKM. This CDR3 has 13 amino acids. The germline V and J ends were trimmed by 1 base and 6 bases, with 8 bases remaining between them. The CDR3 here is CASSLSLADTQYF. The DNA of the CDR3 is TGTGCCAGCAGTTTATCCCTCGCGGATACGCAGTATTTT.

The V and J genes are TRBV5-5 and TRBJ1-1, with D perhaps matching TRBD1 (6 bases). CDR1 is SGHKS and CDR2 is YYEKEE in the germline V gene (reference sequence). This CDR3 is built from 15 residues. V gave up 4 bases and J gave up 7 bases, with 20 bases separating them. CDR3 sequence (DNA): TGTGCCAGCAGCATCCGGGACACCCGTTCGAGTGAAGCTTTCTTT. Its translation is CASSIRDTRSSEAFF.

The chain carries TRBV2 and TRBJ2-5; D remains unclear. Germline-derived CDR1 and CDR2 are SNHLY and FYNNEI. CDR3 length: 11 amino acids. The V end was cut by 8 bases, the J end by 9 bases, with 13 bases between. CDR3 loop: CASFLASAQYF. Here the CDR3 DNA reads TGTGCCAGCTTCTTAGCTTCGGCCCAGTACTTC.

The CDR3 DNA reads TGTGCCAGCAGCACCCGTGGGACAGGGCGGGATGAGCAGTTCTTC. This encodes CASSTRGTGRDEQFF. The genes are TRBV9 and TRBJ2-1; 9 nucleotides match TRBD1. With V trimmed by 4 bases and J by 8 bases, 10 bases remained unmatched. Germline V gene lookup returns CDR1 SGDLS and CDR2 YYNGEE. The CDR3 sequence is 15 residues long.

The genes are TRBV18 and TRBJ1-1, with 9 bases matching TRBD1. Germline V lookup: CDR1 KGHSH, CDR2 LQKENI. Germline trimming cut 6 bases from V and 2 bases from J; bases unmatched to any gene: 10. The CDR3 spans 16 residues. CDR3 DNA sequence: TGTGCCAGCTCTACTCGGGCGGGACAGGGAAACACTGAAGCTTTCTTT. Amino acids: CASSTRAGQGNTEAFF. Together with reference TRBV18 and TRBJ1-1, the CDR3 gives the full variable domain: NAGVMQNPRHLVRRRGQEARLRCSPMKGHSHVYWYRQLPEEGLKFMVYLQKENIIDESGMPKERFSAEFPKEGPSILRIQQVVRGDSAAYFCASSTRAGQGNTEAFFGQGTRLTVV.

This clone was counted a single time. The chain joins TRBV21-1 to TRBJ2-3; TRBD1, the D gene given by the table, was not confirmed from the DNA. TRBV21-1 is labeled a pseudogene. This CDR3 has 15 amino acids. The CDR3 region is CASSKSGANTDTQYF. The CDR3 DNA sequence: TGTGCCAGCAGCAAATCAGGGGCGAACACAGATACGCAGTATTTT.

The chain joins TRBV7-8 to TRBJ2-1; 11 bases are shared with TRBD2. The CDR3 contains 18 residues. V trimming: 2 bases; J trimming: 8 bases; junction bases outside the gene matches: 14. Germline assignment: CDR1 SGHVS and CDR2 FQNEAQ. Here the CDR3 DNA reads TGTGCCAGCAGCTTATCCCCAACGGGCCTAGCGGGAGGCGATGAGCAGTTCTTC. Translation: CASSLSPTGLAGGDEQFF.

The gene calls are TRBV6-6 and TRBJ2-1; 14 nucleotides line up with TRBD2. V lost 6 bases and J lost 10; bases outside the gene matches: 8. This CDR3 has 15 amino acids. Germline CDR1 MNHNY, CDR2 SVGAGI (reference sequence). In DNA form, the CDR3 reads TGTGCCAGCAGCTTGGGACTAGCGGGAGTTGGAGAGCAGTTCTTC. This encodes CASSLGLAGVGEQFF.

The chain uses TRBV5-6 and TRBJ2-2; D is possibly TRBD2 (7 bases). This CDR3 is 15 amino acids long. V lost 0 bases, J lost 9 bases, and 15 bases lay in between. The germline CDR1 and CDR2 sequences are SGHDT and YYEEEE. DNA of the CDR3: TGTGCCAGCAGCTTGGCGGGGGGCGAGATCAGGGAGCTGTTTTTT. This codes for CASSLAGGEIRELFF. The complete variable domain, with remaining parts taken from reference TRBV5-6 and TRBJ2-2, reads DAGVTQSPTHLIKTRGQQVTLRCSPKSGHDTVSWYQQALGQGPQFIFQYYEEEERQRGNFPDRFSGHQFPNYSSELNVNALLLGDSALYLCASSLAGGEIRELFFGEGSRLTVL.

Points on this clone: Other nucleotide sequences from this sample produce the same CDR3. This sequence joins TRBV14 and TRBJ2-3; 11 bases line up with TRBD2. The CDR3 is made up of 16 amino acids. V gave up 0 bases and J gave up 5 bases; unmatched junction bases: 4. The germline V gene encodes CDR1 SGHDN and CDR2 FVKESK. CDR3 sequence (DNA): TGTGCCAGCAGCCAAGATCTCGGACTAGCGGGAGATACGCAGTATTTT. Encoded protein: CASSQDLGLAGDTQYF.

The genes are TRBV27 and TRBJ2-3; TRBD2 agrees at 11 bases. The CDR3 totals 18 residues. Trimming removed 4 bases from V and 3 bases from J; junction bases left unmatched: 12. Germline-derived CDR1 and CDR2 are MNHEY and SMNVEV (reference sequence). CDR3 DNA: TGTGCCAGCAGTTCTCCTACCTTAGCGGGAGGGAGAACAGATACGCAGTATTTT. It yields the protein CASSSPTLAGGRTDTQYF.

This chain connects TRBV5-1 to TRBJ2-2, with D uncertain. V was pared by 0 bases and J by 5 bases, with 14 bases between. The CDR3 sequence is 16 residues long. Per the germline V gene, CDR1 is SGHRS and CDR2 is YFSETQ. In DNA form, the CDR3 reads TGCGCCAGCAGCTTGGAGTCTAGATCGGTGACCGGGGAGCTGTTTTTT. It encodes CASSLESRSVTGELFF.

The chain recombines TRBV14 with TRBJ2-1; 10 bases are shared with TRBD2. V was pared by 4 bases and J by 3 bases, with 3 bases of the junction left unmatched. The CDR3 extends over 15 amino acids. Germline loops: CDR1 SGHDN, CDR2 FVKESK. This CDR3 is CASSPSGRVYNEQFF. The CDR3 DNA sequence: TGTGCCAGCAGCCCAAGCGGGAGGGTCTACAATGAGCAGTTCTTC.

The rearrangement uses TRBV7-2 and TRBJ2-1; TRBD2 might be the D (5 bases). Trimming took off 5 bases at V and 2 bases at J, with 13 bases between the two ends. CDR3 length equals 15 residues. Germline CDR1 and CDR2: SGHTA and FQGNSA. The CDR3 protein is CASSREDWTYNEQFF. CDR3 bases: TGTGCCAGCAGCCGCGAGGACTGGACCTACAATGAGCAGTTCTTC.

The chain has TRBV5-1 and TRBJ2-3, with 15 bases lining up with TRBD2. V was pared by 0 bases and J by 5 bases, with 10 bases of the junction left unmatched. Germline loops: CDR1 SGHRS, CDR2 YFSETQ. The CDR3 covers 19 residues. This CDR3 reads CASSLEGLAGGPFLDTQYF. In DNA form, the CDR3 reads TGCGCCAGCAGCTTGGAAGGACTAGCGGGAGGGCCGTTTCTAGATACGCAGTATTTT.

This clone was detected only once. V usage is TRBV5-1 and J usage is TRBJ2-7; no reliable D call. Trimming took 2 bases from V and 5 from J, leaving 17 bases between them. The CDR3 consists of 15 residues. Germline values: CDR1 SGHRS, CDR2 YFSETQ. Written as DNA, the CDR3 is TGCGCCAGCAGCTTAACCACCGCAGCGTTGAACGAGCAGTACTTC. Translated, it gives CASSLTTAALNEQYF.